Presented here are 24 T cell receptor beta chains from one specimen sequenced in a study of control samples from healthy donors and cancer patients. Here immunoSEQ multiplex PCR was the method, and the copy in TCRdb shows in-frame clones only, minus some. The sample consists of 150,000 to 200,000 clones, roughly 94% of them appearing once. The sample was blood. The receptors here all came from a woman aged 40-49 years in good health.

This chain joins TRBV7-2 and TRBJ2-3, with 11 bases identical to TRBD2. CDR3 length: 15 amino acids. V gave up 2 bases and J gave up 4 bases; unmatched junction bases: 2. The germline V gene encodes CDR1 SGHTA and CDR2 FQGNSA. DNA for the CDR3: TGTGCCAGCAGCTTAACTAGCGGGAGCGCAGATACGCAGTATTTT. This sequence encodes CASSLTSGSADTQYF.

This rearrangement joins TRBV19 to TRBJ2-6; the D gene is possibly TRBD1 (6 bases). Per germline, CDR1 LNHDA and CDR2 SQIVND (reference sequence). Trimming took off 4 bases at V and 1 base at J, with 8 bases between the two ends. The CDR3 runs 15 residues. The CDR3 loop is CASSTQGSGANVLTF. Here the CDR3 DNA reads TGTGCCAGTAGTACGCAGGGGTCTGGGGCCAACGTCCTGACTTTC.

The chain links TRBV3-1 (or the pseudogene TRBV3-2) to TRBJ2-5; TRBD1 matches 10 bases. This CDR3 region has 15 residues. Trimming took 2 bases from V and 4 from J; bases not matched to a gene: 4. Germline CDR1 and CDR2: LGHDT and YNNKEL (reference sequence). The CDR3 DNA follows: TGTGCCAGCAGCCAATGGACAGGGGGATTAGAGACCCAGTACTTC. Its protein product is CASSQWTGGLETQYF.

V and J are TRBV13 and TRBJ1-3; D is unresolved. The CDR3 spans 15 residues. The V and J ends lost 5 bases and 0 bases respectively, with 11 bases between them. The germline V gene has CDR1 PRHDT and CDR2 FYEKMQ (reference sequence). DNA for the CDR3: TGTGCCAGCAGCCAACCCCCGGGCTCTGGAAACACCATATATTTT. It specifies CASSQPPGSGNTIYF.

The chain recombines TRBV12-3 or TRBV12-4 with TRBJ1-1; no reliable D call. This CDR3 comprises 12 residues. V shed 4 bases and J shed 5 bases, with 8 bases lying between them. The CDR3 nucleotides read TGTGCCAGCAGTTATCAGGCGACTGAAGCTTTCTTT. It specifies CASSYQATEAFF.

The V and J genes are TRBV10-3 and TRBJ1-1; a weak D match, TRBD1 (6 bases). There are 13 residues in the CDR3. Germline lookup yields CDR1 ENHRY and CDR2 SYGVKD. The V end was cut by 10 bases, the J end by 0 bases, with 12 bases between. The CDR3 region has the DNA TGTGCCACCGAGGGGGGGATGAACACTGAAGCTTTCTTT. Its protein product is CATEGGMNTEAFF.

This chain uses TRBV5-1 with TRBJ2-7; D gene unclear. Deletions cut 2 bases from V and 6 bases from J, with 18 bases between. Germline CDR1 reads SGHRS; CDR2 reads YFSETQ. The length of the CDR3 is 15 residues. Written as DNA, the CDR3 is TGCGCCAGCAGCTTCCCCGGGTCCTCATATGGCGAGCAGTACTTC. Protein product: CASSFPGSSYGEQYF.

This clone occurred once. The V call is TRBV9, the J call TRBJ1-1; D remains ambiguous. Trimming shortened V by 3 bases and J by 0 bases, and 12 bases separated the two germline ends. The CDR3 has 15 amino acids. Germline V gene sequence: CDR1 SGDLS, CDR2 YYNGEE. The CDR3 protein is CASSETTLLNTEAFF. The CDR3 DNA follows: TGTGCCAGCAGCGAGACGACACTCTTGAACACTGAAGCTTTCTTT.

The rearrangement joins TRBV7-2 to TRBJ2-1; maybe TRBD2 (6 bases). CDR3 length equals 16 residues. Between the trimmed V and J ends, which lost 0 bases and 0 bases, there was a span of 9 bases. CDR1 and CDR2 (germline): SGHTA, FQGNSA. The DNA of the CDR3 is TGTGCCAGCAGCTTAGCGCTGGGGGGCTCCTACAATGAGCAGTTCTTC. This codes for CASSLALGGSYNEQFF.

This chain links TRBV14 with TRBJ1-6; D not certain. V lost 2 bases and J 6 bases, leaving 5 bases between the germline ends. Germline CDR1 and CDR2: SGHDN and FVKESK. This CDR3 region has 13 residues. The CDR3 sequence is CASSQIRNSPLHF. The CDR3 DNA sequence: TGTGCCAGCAGCCAAATTCGTAATTCACCCCTCCACTTT.

V and J are TRBV12-5 and TRBJ2-7; D gene uncertain. The length of the CDR3 is 12 residues. Trimming pared 2 bases from V and 6 bases from J, leaving 8 bases between. CDR1 and CDR2 from the germline V gene are LGHNT and FRNRAP. DNA of the CDR3: TGTGCTAGTGGTTTGCAGGTGGGCGAGCAGTACTTC. Protein: CASGLQVGEQYF. Variable domain in full (rest from reference TRBV12-5 and TRBJ2-7): DARVTQTPRHKVTEMGQEVTMRCQPILGHNTVFWYRQTMMQGLELLAYFRNRAPLDDSGMPKDRFSAEMPDATLATLKIQPSEPRDSAVYFCASGLQVGEQYFGPGTRLTVT.

J is TRBJ1-5 and V is TRBV24-1, with TRBD1 matching 9 bases. The CDR3 loop spans 16 amino acids. Trimming at V came to 3 bases and at J to 6 bases, leaving 8 bases not matched to a gene. The germline gives CDR1 KGHDR, CDR2 SFDVKD. The CDR3 here is CATSDLRDRVGQPQHF. CDR3 bases: TGTGCCACCAGTGATCTCCGGGACAGGGTGGGTCAGCCCCAGCATTTT.

The rearrangement links TRBV19 to TRBJ2-3; tentatively, D is TRBD1 (6 bases). The CDR3 contains 13 residues. CDR1 is LNHDA and CDR2 is SQIVND in the germline V gene (reference sequence). V was pared by 2 bases and J by 8 bases, with 11 bases between. CDR3 protein: CASSISPRGTQYF. The CDR3 DNA is TGTGCCAGTAGTATATCCCCCAGGGGTACGCAGTATTTT.

This sequence joins TRBV6-5 and TRBJ2-7; tentatively, D is TRBD2 (5 bases). With 5 bases removed from V and 2 bases from J, the gap between germline ends came to 16 bases. The CDR3 covers 15 residues. Germline lookup yields CDR1 MNHEY and CDR2 SVGAGI. The CDR3 sequence is CASSTPSGKTYEQYF. CDR3 in DNA: TGTGCCAGCAGTACTCCTTCCGGGAAGACCTACGAGCAGTACTTC.

The CDR3 region is CAIRSPGQGDAGELFF. CDR3 bases: TGTGCCATCAGGTCCCCGGGTCAGGGGGACGCCGGGGAGCTGTTTTTT. This rearrangement joins TRBV10-3 to TRBJ2-2; 7 bases fit TRBD1. Germline lookup yields CDR1 ENHRY and CDR2 SYGVKD. This CDR3 has 16 residues. Trimming removed 6 bases from V and 6 bases from J; junction bases left unmatched: 13.

The rearrangement links TRBV6-5 to TRBJ1-1; D gene unclear. The CDR3 sequence is 11 residues long. Trimming stripped 6 bases from V and 8 bases from J, with 10 bases between. Germline lookup yields CDR1 MNHEY and CDR2 SVGAGI. CDR3 sequence: CASSVRIEAFF. CDR3 in DNA: TGTGCCAGCAGCGTGCGGATAGAAGCTTTCTTT.

This clone was observed a single time. The V gene is TRBV12-3 or TRBV12-4, the J gene TRBJ1-2, with D maybe TRBD1 (5 bases). This CDR3 spans 11 amino acids. Between the trimmed V and J ends, which lost 8 bases and 2 bases, there was a span of 6 bases. This chain's CDR3 is CASEGNYGYTF. The CDR3 coding sequence is TGTGCCAGCGAGGGGAACTATGGCTACACCTTC.

This clone was observed a single time. This sequence joins TRBV29-1 and TRBJ2-7; D gene uncertain. The CDR3 is made up of 16 amino acids. Germline CDR1 is SQVTM and CDR2 is ANQGSEA. V lost 4 bases to trimming and J lost 3 bases, with 22 bases between them. The CDR3 DNA is TGCAGCGTTGCCCCAAACTCGAGGTTTCGAAACTACGAGCAGTACTTC. Its translation: CSVAPNSRFRNYEQYF.

The chain links TRBV4-3 to TRBJ1-2; D not resolved. The length of the CDR3 is 13 residues. The germline V gene has CDR1 LGHNA and CDR2 YSLEER. Deletions cut 5 bases from V and 6 bases from J, with 13 bases between. The CDR3 DNA follows: TGCGCCAGCAGCTTCCAAGGGAGCGATGGCTACACCTTC. Translating gives CASSFQGSDGYTF.

This sequence joins TRBV6-1 and TRBJ1-1, with D hard to call. This CDR3 region has 15 residues. CDR1 and CDR2 from the germline V gene are MNHNS and SASEGT. V lost 2 bases to trimming and J lost 5 bases, with 15 bases between them. The CDR3 is CASSERSGAGTEAFF. The CDR3 bases are TGTGCCAGCAGTGAACGGTCGGGCGCGGGTACTGAAGCTTTCTTT.

A note on this clone: An end of the junction does not agree with germline; a read error may underlie this. V and J are TRBV7-9 and TRBJ2-3; the D gene is possibly TRBD2 (6 bases). The CDR3 loop spans 9 amino acids. The germline gives CDR1 SEHNR, CDR2 FQNEAQ (reference sequence). The CDR3: CASSLREDF. As DNA, the CDR3 is TGTGCCAGCAGCTTAAGGGAGGATTTT.

The V and J genes are TRBV7-9 and TRBJ1-1, with no clear D. CDR1 is SEHNR, CDR2 FQNEAQ, per germline (reference sequence). V shed 7 bases and J shed 0 bases, with 21 bases lying between them. This CDR3 has 17 amino acids. The DNA for the CDR3 is TGTGCCAGCAACTTTTCGCCCGGGGAAACTATGAACACTGAAGCTTTCTTT. This encodes CASNFSPGETMNTEAFF.

J is TRBJ1-2 and V is TRBV7-9; tentatively, D is TRBD1 (5 bases). V shed 5 bases and J shed 3 bases, with 22 bases lying between them. CDR3 length equals 17 residues. Germline CDR1 reads SEHNR; CDR2 reads FQNEAQ (reference sequence). CDR3 DNA: TGTGCCAGCAGCGCGTCTGCGACCCAGAGGGACCACTATGGCTACACCTTC. This translates into CASSASATQRDHYGYTF.

The rearrangement joins TRBV25-1 to TRBJ2-1; D is undetermined. The V gene's germline CDR1 is MGHDK and CDR2 SYGVNS. Trimming removed 1 base at V and 9 bases at J, with 7 bases between. CDR3 length equals 12 residues. The CDR3 region is CASSESLIEQFF. The CDR3 DNA reads as TGTGCCAGCAGTGAATCACTGATTGAGCAGTTCTTC.